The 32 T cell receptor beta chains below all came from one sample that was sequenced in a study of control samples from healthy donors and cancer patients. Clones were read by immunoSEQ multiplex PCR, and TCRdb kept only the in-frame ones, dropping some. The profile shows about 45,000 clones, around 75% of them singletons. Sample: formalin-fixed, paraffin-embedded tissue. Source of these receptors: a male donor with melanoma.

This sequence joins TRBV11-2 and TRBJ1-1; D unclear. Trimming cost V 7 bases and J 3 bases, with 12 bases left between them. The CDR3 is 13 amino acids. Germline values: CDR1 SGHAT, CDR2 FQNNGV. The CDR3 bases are TGTGCCAGCACCCTGGAGGTTTACACTGAAGCTTTCTTT. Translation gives CASTLEVYTEAFF. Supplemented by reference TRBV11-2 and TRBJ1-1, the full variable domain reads EAGVAQSPRYKIIEKRQSVAFWCNPISGHATLYWYQQILGQGPKLLIQFQNNGVVDDSQLPKDRFSAERLKGVDSTLKIQPAKLEDSAVYLCASTLEVYTEAFFGQGTRLTVV.

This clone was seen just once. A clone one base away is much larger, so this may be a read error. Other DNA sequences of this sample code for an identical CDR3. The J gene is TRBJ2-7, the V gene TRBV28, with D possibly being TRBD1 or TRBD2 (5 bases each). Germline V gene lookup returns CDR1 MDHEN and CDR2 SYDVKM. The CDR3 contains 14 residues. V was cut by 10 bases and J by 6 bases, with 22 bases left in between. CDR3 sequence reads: CAINKGRGGSEQYF. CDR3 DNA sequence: TGTGCCATTAATAAGGGGCGAGGAGGATCCGAGCAGTACTTC.

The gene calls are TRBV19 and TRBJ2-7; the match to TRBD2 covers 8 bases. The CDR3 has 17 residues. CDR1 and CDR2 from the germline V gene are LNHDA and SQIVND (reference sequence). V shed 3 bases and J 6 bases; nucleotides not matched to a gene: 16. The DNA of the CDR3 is TGTGCCAGTAGTATGGGTTTGGCGGGAGGAACAAGGGGCGAGCAGTACTTC. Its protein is CASSMGLAGGTRGEQYF. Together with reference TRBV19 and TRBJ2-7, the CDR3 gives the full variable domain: DGGITQSPKYLFRKEGQNVTLSCEQNLNHDAMYWYRQDPGQGLRLIYYSQIVNDFQKGDIAEGYSVSREKKESFPLTVTSAQKNPTAFYLCASSMGLAGGTRGEQYFGPGTRLTVT.

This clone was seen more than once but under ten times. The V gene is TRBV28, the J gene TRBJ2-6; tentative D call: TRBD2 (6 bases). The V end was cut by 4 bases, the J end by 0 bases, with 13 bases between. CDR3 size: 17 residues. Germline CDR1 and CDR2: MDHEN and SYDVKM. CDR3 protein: CASSSLLGGSGANVLTF. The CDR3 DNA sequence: TGTGCCAGCAGTTCCCTCTTGGGGGGCTCTGGGGCCAACGTCCTGACTTTC.

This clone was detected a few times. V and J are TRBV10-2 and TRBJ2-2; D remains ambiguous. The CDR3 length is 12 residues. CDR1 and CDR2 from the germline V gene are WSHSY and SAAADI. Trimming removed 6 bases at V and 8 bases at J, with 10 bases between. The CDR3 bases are TGCGCCAGCAGCGGTAACGGTGGGGAGCTGTTTTTT. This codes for CASSGNGGELFF.

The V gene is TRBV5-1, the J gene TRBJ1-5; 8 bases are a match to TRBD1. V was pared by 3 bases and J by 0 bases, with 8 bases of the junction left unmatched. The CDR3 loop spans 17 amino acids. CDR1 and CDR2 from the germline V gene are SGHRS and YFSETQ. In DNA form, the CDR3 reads TGCGCCAGCAGCTGTTTGGGACAGGTGTATAGCAATCAGCCCCAGCATTTT. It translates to CASSCLGQVYSNQPQHF.

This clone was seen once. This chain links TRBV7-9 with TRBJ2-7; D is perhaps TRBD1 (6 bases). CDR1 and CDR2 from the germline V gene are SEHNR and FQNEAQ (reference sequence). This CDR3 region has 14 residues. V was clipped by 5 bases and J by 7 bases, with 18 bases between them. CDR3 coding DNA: TGTGCCAGCAGCCAAGGCAGGGGATTGGGGGAGCAGTACTTC. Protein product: CASSQGRGLGEQYF.

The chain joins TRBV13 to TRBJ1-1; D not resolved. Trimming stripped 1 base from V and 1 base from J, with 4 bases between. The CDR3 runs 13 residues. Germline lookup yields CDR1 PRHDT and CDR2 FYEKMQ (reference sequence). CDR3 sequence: CASSLDRNTEAFF. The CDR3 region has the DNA TGTGCCAGCAGCTTAGACCGGAACACTGAAGCTTTCTTT.

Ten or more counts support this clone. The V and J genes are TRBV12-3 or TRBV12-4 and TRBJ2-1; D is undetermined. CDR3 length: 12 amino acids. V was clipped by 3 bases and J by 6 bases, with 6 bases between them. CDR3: CASSFGFNEQFF. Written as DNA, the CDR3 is TGTGCCAGCAGTTTCGGGTTCAATGAGCAGTTCTTC.

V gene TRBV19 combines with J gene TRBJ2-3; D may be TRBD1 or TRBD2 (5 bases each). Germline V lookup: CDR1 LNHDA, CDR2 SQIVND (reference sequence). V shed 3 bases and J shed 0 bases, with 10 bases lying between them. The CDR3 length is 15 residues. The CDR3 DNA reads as TGTGCCAGTAGTATCACGGGACCAAGCACAGATACGCAGTATTTT. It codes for CASSITGPSTDTQYF.

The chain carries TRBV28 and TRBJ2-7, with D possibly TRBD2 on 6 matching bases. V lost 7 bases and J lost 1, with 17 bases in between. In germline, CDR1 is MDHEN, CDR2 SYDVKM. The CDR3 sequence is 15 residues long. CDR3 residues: CASIVGGKASYEQYF. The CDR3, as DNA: TGTGCCAGCATTGTGGGCGGGAAGGCTTCCTACGAGCAGTACTTC.

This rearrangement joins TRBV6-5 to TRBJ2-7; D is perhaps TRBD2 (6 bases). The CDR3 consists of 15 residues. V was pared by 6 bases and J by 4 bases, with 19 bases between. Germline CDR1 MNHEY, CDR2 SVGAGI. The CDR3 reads CASSRVTLAPYEQYF. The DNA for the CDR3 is TGTGCCAGCAGCAGAGTCACACTAGCACCGTACGAGCAGTACTTC.

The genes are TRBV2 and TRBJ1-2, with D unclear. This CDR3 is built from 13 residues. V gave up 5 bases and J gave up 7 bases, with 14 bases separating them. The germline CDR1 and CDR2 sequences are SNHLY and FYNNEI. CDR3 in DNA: TGTGCCAGCAGTTCCGACCCGACGGTTGGCTACACCTTC. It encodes CASSSDPTVGYTF.

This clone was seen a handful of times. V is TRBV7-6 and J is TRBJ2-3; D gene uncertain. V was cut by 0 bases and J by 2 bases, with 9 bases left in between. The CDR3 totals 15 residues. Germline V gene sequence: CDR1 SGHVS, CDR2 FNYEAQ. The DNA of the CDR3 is TGTGCCAGCAGCTTAGCGGGCTCCTACACAGATACGCAGTATTTT. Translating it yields CASSLAGSYTDTQYF. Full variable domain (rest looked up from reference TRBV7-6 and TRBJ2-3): GAGVSQSPRYKVTKRGQDVALRCDPISGHVSLYWYRQALGQGPEFLTYFNYEAQQDKSGLPNDRFSAERPEGSISTLTIQRTEQRDSAMYRCASSLAGSYTDTQYFGPGTRLTVL.

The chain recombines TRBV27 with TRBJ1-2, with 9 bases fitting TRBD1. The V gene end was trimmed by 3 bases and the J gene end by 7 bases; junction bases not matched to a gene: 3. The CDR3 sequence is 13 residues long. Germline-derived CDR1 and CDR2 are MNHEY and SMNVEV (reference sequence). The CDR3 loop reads CASSLGQGSGYTF. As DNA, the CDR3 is TGTGCCAGCAGTTTGGGACAGGGTAGTGGCTACACCTTC.

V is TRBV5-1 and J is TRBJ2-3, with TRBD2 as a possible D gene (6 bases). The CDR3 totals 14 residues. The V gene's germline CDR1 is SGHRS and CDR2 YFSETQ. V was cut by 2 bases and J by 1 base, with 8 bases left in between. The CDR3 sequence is CASSLRERTDTQYF. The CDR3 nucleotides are TGCGCCAGCAGCTTACGGGAGCGCACAGATACGCAGTATTTT.

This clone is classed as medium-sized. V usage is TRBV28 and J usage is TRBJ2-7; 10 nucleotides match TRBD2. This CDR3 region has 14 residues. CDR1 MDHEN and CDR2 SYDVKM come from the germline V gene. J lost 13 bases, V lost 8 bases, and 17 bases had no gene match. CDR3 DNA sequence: TGTGCCAGCGCCCCGTCGTCGGCTAGCGGGAGAGGTTACTTC. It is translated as CASAPSSASGRGYF.

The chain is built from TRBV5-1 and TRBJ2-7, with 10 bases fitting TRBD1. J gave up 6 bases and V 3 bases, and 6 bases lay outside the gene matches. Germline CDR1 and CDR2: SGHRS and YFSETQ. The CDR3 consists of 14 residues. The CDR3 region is CASSSTGGSIEQYF. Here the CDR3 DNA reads TGCGCCAGCAGCTCGACAGGGGGCTCCATCGAGCAGTACTTC.

The CDR3 sequence: CASSTRDTSSGYTF. In nucleotides, the CDR3 is TGTGCCAGCTCCACCCGGGACACGTCGTCCGGCTACACCTTC. The V call is TRBV18, the J call TRBJ1-2, with D perhaps matching TRBD1 (6 bases). The ends were cut back, 6 bases at V and 8 bases at J, with 19 bases in the middle. Germline V gene sequence: CDR1 KGHSH, CDR2 LQKENI. There are 14 residues in the CDR3.

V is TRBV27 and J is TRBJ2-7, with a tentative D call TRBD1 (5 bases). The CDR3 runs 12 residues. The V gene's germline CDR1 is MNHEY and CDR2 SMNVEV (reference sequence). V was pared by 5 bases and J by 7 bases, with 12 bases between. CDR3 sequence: CASSPRVGEQYF. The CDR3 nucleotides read TGTGCCAGCAGTCCCAGGGTAGGTGAGCAGTACTTC.

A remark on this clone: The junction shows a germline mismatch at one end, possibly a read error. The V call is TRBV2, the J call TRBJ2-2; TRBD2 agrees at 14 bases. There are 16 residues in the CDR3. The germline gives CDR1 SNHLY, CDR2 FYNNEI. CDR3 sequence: CASKRLAGGSDGELFF. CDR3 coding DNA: TGTGCCAGCAAGAGACTAGCGGGAGGGTCCGACGGGGAACTGTTTTTT.

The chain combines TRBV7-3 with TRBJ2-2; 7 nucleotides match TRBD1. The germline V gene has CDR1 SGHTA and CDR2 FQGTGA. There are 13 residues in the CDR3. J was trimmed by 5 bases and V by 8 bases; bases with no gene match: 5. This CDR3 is CASGPGGTGELFF. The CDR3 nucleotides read TGTGCCAGCGGCCCAGGGGGAACCGGGGAGCTGTTTTTT.

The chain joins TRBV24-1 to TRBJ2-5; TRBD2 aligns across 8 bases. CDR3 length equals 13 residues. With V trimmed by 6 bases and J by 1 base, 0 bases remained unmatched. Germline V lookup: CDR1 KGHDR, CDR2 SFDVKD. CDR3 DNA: TGTGCCACCAGTAGCGGGAGCCAAGAGACCCAGTACTTC. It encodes CATSSGSQETQYF.

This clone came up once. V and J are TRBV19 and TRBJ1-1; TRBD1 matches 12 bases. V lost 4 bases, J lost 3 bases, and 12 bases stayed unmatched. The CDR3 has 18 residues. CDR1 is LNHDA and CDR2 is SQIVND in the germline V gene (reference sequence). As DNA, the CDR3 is TGTGCCAGTAGTACCCCGGGACAGGGGGCATTTGTATACACTGAAGCTTTCTTT. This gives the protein CASSTPGQGAFVYTEAFF. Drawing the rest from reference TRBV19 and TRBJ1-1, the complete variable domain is DGGITQSPKYLFRKEGQNVTLSCEQNLNHDAMYWYRQDPGQGLRLIYYSQIVNDFQKGDIAEGYSVSREKKESFPLTVTSAQKNPTAFYLCASSTPGQGAFVYTEAFFGQGTRLTVV.

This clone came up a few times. The CDR3 is CASSYAQSVSPLHF. Here the CDR3 DNA reads TGTGCCAGCAGTTACGCACAGTCGGTTTCACCCCTCCACTTT. The V gene is TRBV6-5, the J gene TRBJ1-6, with D hard to call. Germline-derived CDR1 and CDR2 are MNHEY and SVGAGI. The CDR3 sequence is 14 residues long. Trimming cost V 2 bases and J 9 bases, with 11 bases left between them.

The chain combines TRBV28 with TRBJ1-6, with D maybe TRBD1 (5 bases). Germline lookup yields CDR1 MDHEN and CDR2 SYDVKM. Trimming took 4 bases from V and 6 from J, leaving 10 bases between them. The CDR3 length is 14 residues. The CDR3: CASSYLGGNSPLHF. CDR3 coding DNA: TGTGCCAGCAGTTATTTGGGGGGTAATTCACCCCTCCACTTT.

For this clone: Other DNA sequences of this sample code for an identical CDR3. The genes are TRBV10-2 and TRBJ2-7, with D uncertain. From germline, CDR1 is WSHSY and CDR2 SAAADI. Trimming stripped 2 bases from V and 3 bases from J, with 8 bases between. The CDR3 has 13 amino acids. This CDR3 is CASSEASGYEQYF. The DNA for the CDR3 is TGCGCCAGCAGTGAGGCGTCAGGCTACGAGCAGTACTTC.

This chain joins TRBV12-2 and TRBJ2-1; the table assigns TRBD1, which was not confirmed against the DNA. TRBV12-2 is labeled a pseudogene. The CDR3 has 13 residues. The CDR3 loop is CASREGAENEQFF. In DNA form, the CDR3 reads TGTGCAAGTCGCGAGGGGGCGGAGAATGAGCAGTTCTTC.

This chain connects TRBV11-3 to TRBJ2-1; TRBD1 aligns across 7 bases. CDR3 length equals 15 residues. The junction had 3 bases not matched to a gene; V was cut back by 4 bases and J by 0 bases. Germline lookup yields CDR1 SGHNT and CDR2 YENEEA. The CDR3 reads CASSSSGGSYNEQFF. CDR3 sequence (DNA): TGTGCCAGCAGCTCGTCAGGGGGCTCCTACAATGAGCAGTTCTTC.

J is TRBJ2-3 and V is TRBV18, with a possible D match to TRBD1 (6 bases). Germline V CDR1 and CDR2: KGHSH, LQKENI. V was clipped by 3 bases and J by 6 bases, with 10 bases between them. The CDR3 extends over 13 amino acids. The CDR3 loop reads CASSPLDRDTQYF. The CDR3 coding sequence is TGTGCCAGCTCACCCCTCGACAGGGATACGCAGTATTTT.

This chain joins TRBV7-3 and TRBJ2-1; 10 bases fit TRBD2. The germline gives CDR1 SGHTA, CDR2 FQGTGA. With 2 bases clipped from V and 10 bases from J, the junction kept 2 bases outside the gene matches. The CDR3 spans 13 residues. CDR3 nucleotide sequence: TGTGCCAGCAGCTTACTAGCGGGAGCCGAGCAGTTCTTC. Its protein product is CASSLLAGAEQFF.

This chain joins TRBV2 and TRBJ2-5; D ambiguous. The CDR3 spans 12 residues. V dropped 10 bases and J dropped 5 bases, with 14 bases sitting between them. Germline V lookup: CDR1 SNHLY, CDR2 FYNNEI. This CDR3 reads CANGRPRETQYF. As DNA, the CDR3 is TGTGCCAACGGACGGCCTCGGGAGACCCAGTACTTC.